The 12 T cell receptor beta chains in this list originate from one sample, sequenced in a study of T cell repertoires in cytomegalovirus infection. TCRdb re-analysed the reads in MiXCR, keeping a single row per CDR3 protein. The table records about 300,000 distinct CDR3 sequences, about 9.2% of them present only once. The sequenced material came from PBMCs. These TCRs come from a human donor in good health (CMV status not recorded). Some clones in this sample may be carry-over from other donors' samples.

The chain combines TRBV28 with TRBJ2-2; D tentatively fits TRBD1 or TRBD2 (6 bases each). V shed 5 bases and J shed 3 bases, with 16 bases lying between them. This CDR3 has 16 residues. Germline V gene data show CDR1 as MDHEN and CDR2 as SYDVKM. Here the CDR3 reads CASSKRGRPYTGELFF. CDR3 DNA: TGTGCCAGCAGTAAACGGGGGCGCCCGTACACCGGGGAGCTGTTTTTT.

This clonotype occurred many times. The chain links TRBV10-3 to TRBJ2-7; 7 nucleotides match TRBD1. This CDR3 spans 11 amino acids. Germline V gives CDR1 ENHRY, CDR2 SYGVKD. The junction had 3 bases not matched to a gene; V was cut back by 3 bases and J by 10 bases. The CDR3 is CAISDAGGQYV. The CDR3 DNA is TGTGCCATCAGTGACGCAGGGGGTCAGTACGTC.

This rearrangement joins TRBV12-3 or TRBV12-4 to TRBJ2-5; either TRBD1 or TRBD2 may supply D (6 bases each). V shed 4 bases and J shed 5 bases, with 17 bases lying between them. This CDR3 is 15 amino acids long. The CDR3 nucleotides are TGTGCCAGCAGTTCCCCATGGGGGGCAGGGGAGACCCAGTACTTC. It yields the protein CASSSPWGAGETQYF.

The chain's CDR3 is CASSLEVSSYNEQFF. CDR3 in DNA: TGTGCCAGCAGCTTGGAGGTGAGCTCCTACAATGAGCAGTTCTTC. The chain employs TRBV5-6 and TRBJ2-1; no reliable D call. This CDR3 has 15 amino acids. Germline-derived CDR1 and CDR2 are SGHDT and YYEEEE. Trimming removed 0 bases at V and 0 bases at J, with 7 bases between.

The CDR3 bases are TGCAGTGCTAGCCTCCTCCAAGGGGCAGGGGGTCAGCCCCAGCATTTT. Its protein is CSASLLQGAGGQPQHF. V is TRBV20-1 and J is TRBJ1-5; 7 bases map to TRBD1. CDR1 DFQATT and CDR2 SNEGSKA come from the germline V gene (reference sequence). J gave up 6 bases and V 3 bases, and 14 bases lay outside the gene matches. The CDR3 runs to 16 residues.

This rearrangement joins TRBV20-1 to TRBJ2-5, with D perhaps matching TRBD1 (7 bases). V was pared by 3 bases and J by 2 bases, with 16 bases between. The CDR3 sequence is 15 residues long. Germline values: CDR1 DFQATT, CDR2 SNEGSKA (reference sequence). CDR3 DNA: TGCAGTGCTAGTAGTCCGCGGGGACAGCAAGAGACCCAGTACTTC. It specifies CSASSPRGQQETQYF.

As to this clonotype: Given a much more abundant clone one base away, this may be a read error. The V and J genes are TRBV5-4 and TRBJ2-1, with D possibly TRBD1 on 6 matching bases. The CDR3 contains 16 residues. From germline, CDR1 is SGHNT and CDR2 YYREEE (reference sequence). V lost 4 bases to trimming and J lost 5 bases, with 19 bases between them. The CDR3 spells CASSRDTQGGHNEQFF. CDR3 nucleotides: TGTGCCAGCAGCCGGGACACCCAAGGGGGACACAATGAGCAGTTCTTC.

This chain links TRBV29-1 with TRBJ2-7, with 8 positions matching TRBD1. This CDR3 spans 16 amino acids. CDR1 is SQVTM and CDR2 is ANQGSEA in the germline V gene. V lost 4 bases to trimming and J lost 1 base; unmatched junction nucleotides: 12. The CDR3 sequence is CSVARGQASVSYEQYF. The CDR3 nucleotides read TGCAGCGTTGCCCGGGGACAGGCCTCCGTATCCTACGAGCAGTACTTC.

With regard to this clonotype: Since the CDR3 does not end with the conserved phenylalanine or tryptophan, this likely comes from a read error. No DNA is shown, since the ends of the CDR3 on it are uncertain; the CDR3 is the one TCRdb lists. The rearrangement links TRBV7-2 to TRBJ2-3; the tabulated D call, TRBD1, remains unverified against the DNA. Germline V gives CDR1 SGHTA, CDR2 FQGNSA. Ends included, the CDR3 has 14 residues. The CDR3 is CASSRRGLAQIRSI.

This clonotype has a count of ten or more. V and J are TRBV4-2 and TRBJ1-2; the match to TRBD1 covers 7 bases. V was clipped by 4 bases and J by 4 bases; unmatched bases: 6. CDR1 and CDR2 (germline): LGHNA, YNFKEQ. The CDR3 is 14 amino acids. CDR3 amino acids: CASSPGQGGYGYTF. As DNA, the CDR3 is TGTGCCAGCAGCCCCGGGCAGGGGGGCTATGGCTACACCTTC.

This clonotype was counted at least ten times. The rearrangement joins TRBV7-2 to TRBJ2-6; no firm D call. CDR1 and CDR2 (germline): SGHTA, FQGNSA. The CDR3 spans 16 residues. Trimming removed 5 bases from V and 4 bases from J, with 15 bases in between. Here the CDR3 reads CASSRRVGNGANVLTF. The CDR3 DNA sequence: TGTGCCAGCAGCCGCCGAGTAGGGAACGGGGCCAACGTCCTGACTTTC.

At least ten counts were recorded for this clonotype. The chain joins TRBV7-2 to TRBJ2-5, with D tentatively TRBD2 (7 bases). Germline V CDR1 and CDR2: SGHTA, FQGNSA. This CDR3 comprises 13 residues. The V and J ends lost 8 bases and 0 bases respectively, with 10 bases between them. CDR3 loop: CASAGAYQETQYF. The CDR3 DNA sequence: TGTGCCAGCGCGGGGGCGTACCAAGAGACCCAGTACTTC. Full variable domain (remainder filled in from reference TRBV7-2 and TRBJ2-5): GAGVSQSPSNKVTEKGKDVELRCDPISGHTALYWYRQSLGQGLEFLIYFQGNSAPDKSGLPSDRFSAERTGGSVSTLTIQRTQQEDSAVYLCASAGAYQETQYFGPGTRLLVL.